This T cell receptor beta chain derives from a study of T cell repertoires in cytomegalovirus infection. Study details: Public TCR beta signatures were indicative of both CMV infection and a matching HLA type.

The germline V gene has CDR1 LGHNA and CDR2 YNFKEQ. The CDR3 length is 15 residues. The V end was cut by 4 bases, the J end by 12 bases, with 21 bases between. Of note for this clonotype: Its antigen is undetermined.

Findings of the study overall: People with CMV and the relevant HLA were identified by cumulative public TCR beta family frequency. HLA-C-restricted CMV-specific TCR beta clonotypes prevailed in the ex vivo response.

TCRdb independently ran MiXCR on the reads; one entry per CDR3 protein. The repertoire consists of 400,000 to 600,000 distinct CDR3 sequences, with roughly 43% occurring once and the leading ten covering around 44%. The receptor's source is a human donor in good health (CMV status not recorded). Some clones in this sample may be carry-over from other donors' samples. Sample: cultured PBMCs, taken from culture after CMV antigen stimulation. The chain has TRBV4-2 and TRBJ1-4; a weak D match, TRBD1 (6 bases). The CDR3 DNA sequence: TGTGCCAGCAGCCGATTACCGGGACCCCGACAGGAACTGTTTTTT. Translation gives CASSRLPGPRQELFF.